Detailed here is one TCR beta chain. No antigen is known for it. The sample originates from a study of cytomegalovirus exposure and HLA in healthy donors. Study outcomes and limitations: First-cohort TCR clusters tended to co-occur in the approximately 110 validation repertoires, a later analysis found. There were a few CMV-associated chains whose specificity for CMV antigens was confirmed in vitro.

TCRdb keeps only in-frame clones here, not all; method: immunoSEQ multiplex PCR. The data hold 250,000 to 300,000 clones, with 90% observed a single time. This receptor was taken from a young woman in good health and CMV-seronegative. Sequenced material: PBMCs.

The CDR3 reads CASSLYNNQPQHF. Written as DNA, the CDR3 is TGTGCCAGCAGCTTATACAACAATCAGCCCCAGCATTTT. The V gene is TRBV11-2, the J gene TRBJ1-5; no reliable D call. The V end was cut by 2 bases, the J end by 3 bases, with 5 bases between. This CDR3 has 13 residues. Germline values: CDR1 SGHAT, CDR2 FQNNGV.